This T cell receptor beta chain derives from a study of cytomegalovirus exposure and HLA in healthy donors. Per germline, CDR1 SGHDT and CDR2 YYEEEE. This CDR3 contains 14 residues. V was clipped by 3 bases and J by 10 bases; unmatched bases: 7. Notes on this clone: What it binds is not known.

Overall study findings and caveats: Follow-up analysis later connected one missense variant in DCLRE1C with trimming of TCR beta V- and J-genes. Being productive about 87% or about 30% of the time was typical of most TCR beta V segments in an earlier analysis.

PCR employed 60 Vbeta and 13 Jbeta primers. Method: immunoSEQ multiplex PCR; TCRdb's copy keeps in-frame clones and lacks some. The repertoire has fewer than 200,000 clones, about 65% of them found once; the top ten carry roughly 4%. The sequenced sample was PBMCs. The V call is TRBV5-6, the J call TRBJ1-4; 9 nucleotides line up with TRBD1. The sequence derives from a woman aged 18 to 35 in good health and CMV-seropositive. As DNA, the CDR3 is TGTGCCAGCAGCTACCGGGACAGGGCAGGAAAACTGTTTTTT. This gives the protein CASSYRDRAGKLFF.